This TCR beta chain derives from a study of identical twins. Study-wide points: Researchers reported excess low generation probability among twin-shared out-of-frame alpha sequences.

About this clonotype itself: No antigen is known for it.

TCRdb re-called the 5' RACE reads with MiXCR, one entry per CDR3 protein. The sample records approximately 230,000 distinct CDR3 sequences, approximately 7.1% being singletons. The sample was also reused in another study, on T cells expressing NK-cell markers. That paper adds: The study found dominant NKG2C+ clonotypes at roughly 1.0-7.5% of CD8+ T cells in six donors.

The receptor comes from a young woman in good health. The sequenced sample was CD8+ T cells sorted from blood.

This CDR3 is CASRGTTEAFF. The CDR3, as DNA: TGCGCCAGCAGGGGGACGACTGAAGCTTTCTTT. The chain joins TRBV10-2 to TRBJ1-1; D may be TRBD1 (5 bases). This CDR3 has 11 residues. Germline loops: CDR1 WSHSY, CDR2 SAAADI. V was clipped by 6 bases and J by 5 bases, with 7 bases between them.